The 14 T cell receptor beta chains below all came from one sample that was sequenced in a study of shared clonotypes between healthy human individuals (TCRdb year 2020). Libraries were prepared through the immunoSEQ multiplex PCR assay. TCRdb limited this immuneACCESS table to in-frame rearrangements with V and J called. A share of clones is missing; checked studies link under half to unresolved V genes, and the rest is unexplained. In all, the sample holds roughly 2.2 million clones, and over 90% of those were seen once. 0.39% of the sample rests with the top ten. Sample: naive CD4+ T cells from PBMCs. The cell subset or site label for this specimen denotes: CD45RA+ positively selected. These receptor sequences come from a man between 18 and 35 years old in good health. Some clones in this sample may be carry-over from other donors' samples.

CDR3 sequence: CASSQDLGRNTGELFF. In nucleotides, the CDR3 is TGCGCCAGCAGCCAAGACCTGGGACGTAACACCGGGGAGCTGTTTTTT. The chain carries TRBV4-3 and TRBJ2-2, with D perhaps assigned TRBD1 or TRBD2 (5 bases each). The CDR3 has 16 amino acids. The V end was cut by 0 bases, the J end by 2 bases, with 10 bases between. The germline gives CDR1 LGHNA, CDR2 YSLEER.

This clone has only one observation. This chain joins TRBV5-4 and TRBJ1-5; weak D call: TRBD1 (6 bases). Trimming cost V 5 bases and J 6 bases, with 18 bases left between them. The CDR3 is 15 residues long. The germline gives CDR1 SGHNT, CDR2 YYREEE (reference sequence). CDR3 coding DNA: TGTGCCAGCAGGTTAGGGGGTATTGGGGGTCAGCCCCAGCATTTT. It codes for CASRLGGIGGQPQHF.

The chain is built from TRBV25-1 and TRBJ2-7, with D possibly TRBD1 on 6 matching bases. Germline-derived CDR1 and CDR2 are MGHDK and SYGVNS. With 2 bases removed from V and 6 bases from J, the gap between germline ends came to 17 bases. The CDR3 runs 15 residues. As DNA, the CDR3 is TGTGCCAGCAGTGAAAACACAGGGTTTCCCACCGAGCAGTACTTC. Translated, it gives CASSENTGFPTEQYF.

This clone was observed once. CDR3 region: CASSEHQGANSPLHF. In DNA, the CDR3 is TGTGCCAGCAGTGAACACCAGGGGGCGAATTCACCCCTCCACTTT. V is TRBV2 and J is TRBJ1-6; 8 bases agree with TRBD1. Germline CDR1 is SNHLY and CDR2 is FYNNEI. V shed 2 bases and J 7 bases; nucleotides not matched to a gene: 4. The length of the CDR3 is 15 residues.

The V gene is TRBV27, the J gene TRBJ2-3; 7 bases fit TRBD1. Germline V CDR1 and CDR2: MNHEY, SMNVEV (reference sequence). The CDR3 is made up of 15 amino acids. Trimming took 8 bases from V and 3 from J; bases not matched to a gene: 11. In DNA, the CDR3 is TGTGCCAGCTACAAACAGGGGATTGGAACAGATACGCAGTATTTT. Translating gives CASYKQGIGTDTQYF.

The rearrangement joins TRBV27 to TRBJ1-2; D call uncertain. Per germline, CDR1 MNHEY and CDR2 SMNVEV (reference sequence). CDR3 length: 13 amino acids. V was trimmed by 4 bases and J by 3 bases, leaving 9 bases between them. The CDR3 spells CASSSTDYYGYTF. In nucleotides, the CDR3 is TGTGCCAGCAGTTCGACGGATTACTATGGCTACACCTTC.

CDR3 sequence: CASRVAGGPGDTQYF. CDR3 coding DNA: TGTGCCAGCAGAGTAGCGGGAGGGCCTGGAGATACGCAGTATTTT. The chain combines TRBV2 with TRBJ2-3; 11 bases map to TRBD2. This CDR3 spans 15 amino acids. The V gene's germline CDR1 is SNHLY and CDR2 FYNNEI. With 6 bases clipped from V and 5 bases from J, the junction kept 7 bases outside the gene matches.

The rearrangement uses TRBV6-5 and TRBJ2-4; 8 positions match TRBD1. The V and J ends lost 7 bases and 9 bases, in that order; junction bases with no gene match: 8. CDR1 is MNHEY, CDR2 SVGAGI, per germline. This CDR3 has 13 amino acids. The DNA for the CDR3 is TGTGCCAGCACGCAGGGGGCGTCGGGCATTCAGTACTTC. Translation gives CASTQGASGIQYF.

The V and J genes are TRBV6-1 and TRBJ2-6; D is ambiguous. CDR3 length: 17 residues. The V gene lost 4 bases and the J gene lost 0 bases, with 13 bases spanning the gap. CDR1 and CDR2 (germline): MNHNS, SASEGT. In DNA form, the CDR3 reads TGTGCCAGCAGTGTTAACTTACCAAACTCTGGGGCCAACGTCCTGACTTTC. It specifies CASSVNLPNSGANVLTF.

The chain combines TRBV15 with TRBJ2-5; the match to TRBD1 covers 8 bases. Trimming removed 3 bases from V and 1 base from J; junction bases left unmatched: 4. The CDR3 runs to 15 residues. In germline, CDR1 is LNHNV, CDR2 YYDKDF (reference sequence). The CDR3: CATSRTGVAQETQYF. The CDR3 DNA follows: TGTGCCACCAGCAGGACAGGGGTGGCCCAAGAGACCCAGTACTTC.

The chain combines TRBV6-6 with TRBJ2-7; D possibly corresponds to TRBD2 (6 bases). Trimming took off 4 bases at V and 6 bases at J, with 13 bases between the two ends. The CDR3 loop spans 13 amino acids. Germline V CDR1 and CDR2: MNHNY, SVGAGI (reference sequence). The CDR3 nucleotides read TGTGCCAGCAGTTCTCGAGCGGAGGGCGAGCAGTACTTC. Residues: CASSSRAEGEQYF.

The chain uses TRBV2 and TRBJ2-6; D is ambiguous. Trimming removed 2 bases from V and 3 bases from J, with 11 bases in between. The CDR3 loop spans 16 amino acids. From germline, CDR1 is SNHLY and CDR2 FYNNEI. The CDR3 is CASSERRVGGANVLTF. The CDR3 DNA is TGTGCCAGCAGTGAAAGAAGGGTTGGTGGGGCCAACGTCCTGACTTTC.

The rearrangement joins TRBV7-6 to TRBJ2-7; TRBD2 aligns across 12 bases. This CDR3 is built from 16 residues. CDR1 is SGHVS and CDR2 is FNYEAQ in the germline V gene. V gave up 5 bases and J gave up 2 bases; unmatched junction bases: 7. CDR3 protein: CASSLRTSGTTYEQYF. CDR3 sequence (DNA): TGTGCCAGCAGCCTGCGGACTAGCGGGACCACCTACGAGCAGTACTTC.

The chain employs TRBV15 and TRBJ2-6; the match to TRBD2 covers 10 bases. Trimming took 0 bases from V and 4 from J; bases not matched to a gene: 6. The germline CDR1 and CDR2 sequences are LNHNV and YYDKDF (reference sequence). There are 18 residues in the CDR3. The CDR3 is CATSRDASGRGGANVLTF. CDR3 DNA: TGTGCCACCAGCAGAGATGCTAGCGGGAGAGGCGGGGCCAACGTCCTGACTTTC.